The 29 T cell receptor beta chains below were found in one sample sequenced in a study of T-cell reconstitution after alpha-beta-depleted transplantation in children. Molecular barcoding with unique molecular identifiers was used for the TCRbeta library. TCRdb re-called the PCR reads through MiXCR, storing one row per CDR3 protein. The data contain a few hundred thousand distinct CDR3 sequences, roughly a quarter of them singletons. The source was PBMCs, collected before TCRalphabeta/CD19-depleted stem cell transplant. These TCRs come from a boy in the first two years of life with Wiskott-Aldrich syndrome, due to receive a stem cell transplant.

The chain employs TRBV5-1 and TRBJ2-1; D is undetermined. This CDR3 contains 16 residues. Trimming shortened V by 0 bases and J by 3 bases, and 13 bases separated the two germline ends. Germline V gene sequence: CDR1 SGHRS, CDR2 YFSETQ. The CDR3 region has the DNA TGCGCCAGCAGCTTGGTCCCAAAGTCGTTCTACAATGAGCAGTTCTTC. Amino acid sequence: CASSLVPKSFYNEQFF.

The chain has TRBV10-3 and TRBJ2-5, with 7 bases aligning to TRBD2. CDR1 and CDR2 (germline): ENHRY, SYGVKD. The ends lost 4 bases at V and 7 bases at J; junction bases unmatched: 6. This CDR3 comprises 13 residues. CDR3 region: CAISVQAGVTQYF. CDR3 in DNA: TGTGCCATCAGTGTCCAGGCGGGGGTGACCCAGTACTTC.

This clonotype has more than one count but fewer than ten. The V gene is TRBV9, the J gene TRBJ2-7; the D call may be TRBD1 or TRBD2 (5 bases each). V was cut by 0 bases and J by 0 bases, with 10 bases left in between. The CDR3 contains 15 residues. The V gene's germline CDR1 is SGDLS and CDR2 YYNGEE. CDR3 sequence: CASSVGGTDSYEQYF. The DNA for the CDR3 is TGTGCCAGCAGCGTAGGGGGGACCGACTCCTACGAGCAGTACTTC.

The chain combines TRBV20-1 with TRBJ2-3; D is unresolved. The CDR3 is 15 residues long. V lost 4 bases and J lost 3, with 17 bases in between. Germline CDR1 DFQATT, CDR2 SNEGSKA (reference sequence). The CDR3 loop is CSAIRRQHITDTQYF. CDR3 in DNA: TGCAGTGCTATCAGGCGACAACACATAACAGATACGCAGTATTTT.

This clonotype has more than one count but fewer than ten. The chain links TRBV28 to TRBJ2-4; the D call may be TRBD1 or TRBD2 (5 bases each). CDR1 MDHEN and CDR2 SYDVKM come from the germline V gene. The ends were cut back, 5 bases at V and 6 bases at J, with 14 bases in the middle. This CDR3 is built from 14 residues. CDR3: CASSGRQPINIQYF. The CDR3 bases are TGTGCCAGCAGTGGGAGACAGCCTATAAACATTCAGTACTTC.

The chain uses TRBV5-1 and TRBJ1-6; no definite D call. Germline CDR1 reads SGHRS; CDR2 reads YFSETQ. The CDR3 is made up of 14 amino acids. Deletions cut 1 base from V and 7 bases from J, with 9 bases between. The DNA for the CDR3 is TGCGCCAGCAGCTTGCTCTACGGGAATTCACCCCTCCACTTT. Its translation: CASSLLYGNSPLHF.

Here the CDR3 reads CASSFGGRTQYF. The CDR3 DNA is TGTGCCAGCAGTTTCGGGGGGAGGACCCAGTACTTC. V and J are TRBV12-3 or TRBV12-4 and TRBJ2-5; 7 bases line up with TRBD2. CDR3 length: 12 amino acids. The trim removed 3 bases at V and 7 bases at J, leaving 2 bases unmatched.

The genes are TRBV6-5 and TRBJ2-2, with D hard to call. CDR1 MNHEY and CDR2 SVGAGI come from the germline V gene. The V gene lost 2 bases and the J gene lost 0 bases, with 10 bases spanning the gap. This CDR3 spans 16 amino acids. In nucleotides, the CDR3 is TGTGCCAGCAGTTACCCGAGTGGGGCGAACACCGGGGAGCTGTTTTTT. Amino acid sequence: CASSYPSGANTGELFF.

The V call is TRBV30, the J call TRBJ1-1; TRBD1 is a possible D gene (5 bases). Germline V gene lookup returns CDR1 GTSNPN and CDR2 SVGIG (reference sequence). The length of the CDR3 is 16 residues. The V end was cut by 0 bases, the J end by 0 bases, with 14 bases between. The CDR3 DNA follows: TGTGCCTGGAGTGTACCCGGGGGGGTCATGAACACTGAAGCTTTCTTT. Translated, it gives CAWSVPGGVMNTEAFF.

V gene TRBV7-9 combines with J gene TRBJ1-1; TRBD1 might be the D (6 bases). CDR3 length equals 14 residues. CDR1 SEHNR and CDR2 FQNEAQ come from the germline V gene (reference sequence). V lost 5 bases to trimming and J lost 7 bases, with 17 bases between them. The DNA of the CDR3 is TGTGCCAGCAGCCTCCGGACAGAACAGGTTGAAGCTTTCTTT. Amino acid sequence: CASSLRTEQVEAFF.

This chain connects TRBV5-1 to TRBJ2-7; D might be TRBD2 (5 bases). CDR1 is SGHRS and CDR2 is YFSETQ in the germline V gene. The V gene lost 4 bases and the J gene lost 5 bases, with 22 bases spanning the gap. This CDR3 spans 16 amino acids. CDR3 protein: CASSMPLGGLSNEQYF. Here the CDR3 DNA reads TGCGCCAGCAGCATGCCCCTAGGAGGCCTTTCTAACGAGCAGTACTTC.

This clonotype appeared a single time. The gene calls are TRBV7-2 and TRBJ2-1; D is possibly TRBD1 (5 bases). The ends were cut back, 3 bases at V and 7 bases at J, with 13 bases in the middle. Per germline, CDR1 SGHTA and CDR2 FQGNSA. The CDR3 has 14 amino acids. In nucleotides, the CDR3 is TGTGCCAGCAGCTTGATGTCAGGGCTTAATGAGCAGTTCTTC. This codes for CASSLMSGLNEQFF. The full variable domain, completed using reference TRBV7-2 and TRBJ2-1, is GAGVSQSPSNKVTEKGKDVELRCDPISGHTALYWYRQSLGQGLEFLIYFQGNSAPDKSGLPSDRFSAERTGGSVSTLTIQRTQQEDSAVYLCASSLMSGLNEQFFGPGTRLTVL.

The chain carries TRBV7-9 and TRBJ2-1; D gene uncertain. Trimming left V 5 bases short and J 2 bases short, with 19 bases between. CDR1 and CDR2 from the germline V gene are SEHNR and FQNEAQ (reference sequence). The CDR3 has 17 amino acids. The DNA for the CDR3 is TGTGCCAGCAGCGTTAGGGTCGGTTCCGGCACCTACAATGAGCAGTTCTTC. Its translation is CASSVRVGSGTYNEQFF.

The V and J genes are TRBV12-3 or TRBV12-4 and TRBJ1-1, with 11 positions matching TRBD1. V was pared by 3 bases and J by 8 bases, with 8 bases of the junction left unmatched. The CDR3 sequence is 15 residues long. The CDR3 DNA reads as TGTGCCAGCAGTTTTAGGACAGGGGGCGAAGTCGAAGCTTTCTTT. It specifies CASSFRTGGEVEAFF.

The V gene is TRBV5-1, the J gene TRBJ1-2, with TRBD1 as a possible D gene (6 bases). The CDR3 is 14 residues long. V gave up 4 bases and J gave up 4 bases, with 14 bases separating them. Looked up from germline, CDR1 is SGHRS and CDR2 is YFSETQ. CDR3: CASSVGQRSYGYTF. DNA for the CDR3: TGCGCCAGCAGCGTAGGACAGCGGAGCTATGGCTACACCTTC.

The V and J genes are TRBV5-1 and TRBJ2-5; 7 bases agree with TRBD2. This CDR3 has 14 amino acids. Germline V CDR1 and CDR2: SGHRS, YFSETQ. V was pared by 2 bases and J by 5 bases, with 6 bases of the junction left unmatched. The CDR3 sequence: CASSFLAAQETQYF. CDR3 bases: TGCGCCAGCAGCTTTCTAGCGGCTCAGGAGACCCAGTACTTC.

This clonotype was counted once. V gene TRBV20-1 combines with J gene TRBJ1-4; 7 nucleotides agree with TRBD1. Germline CDR1 is DFQATT and CDR2 is SNEGSKA (reference sequence). Trimming took 2 bases from V and 4 from J; bases not matched to a gene: 4. This CDR3 spans 14 amino acids. The CDR3 region has the DNA TGCAGTGCTAGATACAGGGGTAGTAATGAAAAACTGTTTTTT. Protein: CSARYRGSNEKLFF.

The chain joins TRBV20-1 to TRBJ1-1, with 7 nucleotides matching TRBD1. The germline CDR1 and CDR2 sequences are DFQATT and SNEGSKA (reference sequence). V trimming: 8 bases; J trimming: 0 bases; junction bases outside the gene matches: 6. This CDR3 comprises 13 residues. The CDR3 loop is CSPSRGLNTEAFF. DNA of the CDR3: TGCAGTCCGTCCAGGGGGTTGAACACTGAAGCTTTCTTT.

This chain joins TRBV12-3 or TRBV12-4 and TRBJ2-7, with D possibly being TRBD2 (5 bases). V was clipped by 4 bases and J by 7 bases, with 17 bases between them. This CDR3 is built from 14 residues. The CDR3 region has the DNA TGTGCCAGCAGTTCCAACCGAGGGAGTCGGGAGCAGTACTTC. Translation gives CASSSNRGSREQYF.

This clonotype was observed a single time. The rearrangement joins TRBV3-1 to TRBJ2-1; 9 bases agree with TRBD1. The CDR3 runs to 15 residues. Germline-derived CDR1 and CDR2 are LGHDT and YNNKEL (reference sequence). Germline trimming cut 5 bases from V and 9 bases from J; bases unmatched to any gene: 11. For the CDR3, the DNA is TGTGCCAGCAGCGGATACGAACAGGGGGCTGGTGAGCAGTTCTTC. Translation: CASSGYEQGAGEQFF.

CDR3 residues: CASGGPAYNEQFF. CDR3 nucleotide sequence: TGTGCCAGCGGCGGGCCCGCCTACAATGAGCAGTTCTTC. The chain couples TRBV3-1 to TRBJ2-1; maybe TRBD2 (5 bases). The CDR3 spans 13 residues. V dropped 8 bases and J dropped 2 bases, with 10 bases sitting between them. Germline V gene data show CDR1 as LGHDT and CDR2 as YNNKEL (reference sequence).

CDR3 nucleotides: TGTGCCAGCAGCTTACAGTTGGGCTACGAGCAGTACTTC. The encoded protein is CASSLQLGYEQYF. This chain joins TRBV11-3 and TRBJ2-7, with D unresolved. Between the trimmed V and J ends, which lost 2 bases and 3 bases, there was a span of 8 bases. Germline V lookup: CDR1 SGHNT, CDR2 YENEEA. The CDR3 totals 13 residues. Drawing the rest from reference TRBV11-3 and TRBJ2-7, the complete variable domain is EAGVVQSPRYKIIEKKQPVAFWCNPISGHNTLYWYLQNLGQGPELLIRYENEEAVDDSQLPKDRFSAERLKGVDSTLKIQPAELGDSAVYLCASSLQLGYEQYFGPGTRLTVT.

The rearrangement joins TRBV7-3 to TRBJ2-5; D not certain. The ends were cut back, 1 base at V and 2 bases at J, with 11 bases in the middle. The CDR3 consists of 15 residues. Germline values: CDR1 SGHTA, CDR2 FQGTGA. CDR3 loop: CASSLSGTQQETQYF. The CDR3 DNA sequence: TGTGCCAGCAGCTTAAGTGGAACACAGCAAGAGACCCAGTACTTC.

The V gene is TRBV20-1, the J gene TRBJ2-1; D is undetermined. The germline V gene has CDR1 DFQATT and CDR2 SNEGSKA (reference sequence). The CDR3 extends over 11 amino acids. Trimming cost V 5 bases and J 8 bases, with 10 bases left between them. In DNA, the CDR3 is TGCAGTGCTTTAGGGTGGGATGAGCAGTTCTTC. Translated: CSALGWDEQFF.

The chain uses TRBV12-3 or TRBV12-4 and TRBJ1-1; D call uncertain. The CDR3 consists of 14 residues. Deletions cut 3 bases from V and 5 bases from J, with 13 bases between. The CDR3: CASSLGRRSTEAFF. CDR3 in DNA: TGTGCCAGCAGTTTGGGGAGGAGGTCGACTGAAGCTTTCTTT.

Only a few counts were recorded for this clonotype. The rearrangement links TRBV5-1 to TRBJ2-5; D is unclear. Germline CDR1 SGHRS, CDR2 YFSETQ. The CDR3 is made up of 14 amino acids. With 0 bases removed from V and 1 base from J, the gap between germline ends came to 7 bases. The DNA for the CDR3 is TGCGCCAGCAGCTTGGGGGCCACCCAAGAGACCCAGTACTTC. It encodes CASSLGATQETQYF.

V is TRBV4-2 and J is TRBJ1-1; 9 bases map to TRBD1. The germline gives CDR1 LGHNA, CDR2 YNFKEQ. The CDR3 spans 15 residues. Unmatched junction bases numbered 3, after V lost 0 bases and J lost 4 bases. CDR3 sequence: CASSQEDRGVTEAFF. The CDR3, as DNA: TGTGCCAGCAGCCAAGAAGACAGGGGGGTCACTGAAGCTTTCTTT.

V and J are TRBV29-1 and TRBJ2-1; 10 nucleotides align to TRBD1. The CDR3 runs 15 residues. J lost 4 bases, V lost 3 bases, and 6 bases had no gene match. Germline lookup yields CDR1 SQVTM and CDR2 ANQGSEA. CDR3 bases: TGCAGCGTTGATAGGGGGACAGGGGAATACAATGAGCAGTTCTTC. Protein: CSVDRGTGEYNEQFF.

This chain joins TRBV10-2 and TRBJ2-7; 12 nucleotides match TRBD2. The ends lost 6 bases at V and 5 bases at J; junction bases unmatched: 14. The germline V gene encodes CDR1 WSHSY and CDR2 SAAADI. This CDR3 is built from 17 residues. Here the CDR3 reads CASSPTSSGRAGDEQYF. The DNA for the CDR3 is TGCGCCAGCAGCCCCACCTCTAGCGGGAGGGCGGGCGACGAGCAGTACTTC.